This T cell receptor beta chain was captured in a study of shared clonotypes between healthy human individuals (dated by TCRdb to 2018 to 2021). Looking at the study overall: A couple of women and a few men aged 18 to 49 years were included in the cohort. For each donor, CD4 naive and CD4 memory were each given three plates, CD8 naive was given two plates, and CD8 memory was given one plate. To estimate repertoire size and how much clonotype sharing occurs between individuals, the study deeply sequenced the blood TCR repertoires of roughly 5 healthy adults. To increase sequencing depth and limit assay-specific biases, TCR repertoire library preparation and sequencing were carried out by different laboratories using diverse techniques. Between about 0.8 and 9 billion PBMCs per donor were obtained by leukapheresis. Beyond this particular receptor, the publication reports: Incomplete sequencing was indicated by rarefaction of sorted-subset datasets, despite the large sequencing depth. Across several donors, around 5% of naive CD4, 3% to 4% of naive CD8, roughly 2.2% of memory CD4, and 0.3% to 0.45% of memory CD8 clonotypes were shared. Naive subsets generally had larger estimated clonotype richness than memory subsets did. Because the study included only a small number of donors, the genetic and exposure-history diversity represented was limited. Pairwise subsampling led to the expectation that sequencing depth would affect the degree of clonotype sharing among donors. Clonotypes shared by all four sorted-subset donors showed higher generation probabilities than non-shared clonotypes. Sampling was restricted to blood, and TCR repertoires in tissues likely differ from the TCR repertoires found in blood.

Points on this clone: It has no known antigen specificity. Base qualities are missing; no much larger clone stands one base away.

Using the deep immunoSEQ assay, multiplex PCR amplified TCR CDR3 regions from genomic DNA. For each cell subset, the extracted genomic DNA was distributed evenly across all wells of several immunoSEQ 96-well plates, and each plate served as one replicate. For sorted subsets, 200 to 250 ng of genomic DNA, equivalent to 25,000 to 30,000 T cell genomes, went into each replicate PCR. Purified libraries were measured with a Qubit 3.0 fluorometer, size-checked on a Bioanalyzer 2100, and measured again with the KAPA Library Quantification kit. Each immunoSEQ 96-well plate was sequenced on its own single-read 150-cycle Illumina NextSeq 550 flow cell. Turning to the authors' computational methods: Because only junctional sequences without quality scores were contained in the immunoSEQ output, filtering matching that applied to full-length reads could not be performed. Sequences were annotated with PyIR, a Python wrapper for IgBLAST v1.9, using IMGT germline references to assign V/J genes and CDR3. Reads with weak V/J assignments (E-value above 1e-6), missing CDR3, stop codons, out-of-frame junctions, or ambiguous translated residues were removed. A V3J clonotype was defined by an identical inferred V gene, J gene, and CDR3 amino acid sequence. The percentage overlap between two repertoires was calculated by dividing the number of shared unique clonotypes by the size of the smaller repertoire. Three approaches were used to assess repertoire richness: RTK rarefaction, the Chao1 estimator, and Recon v2.1 estimates of unobserved clonotypes. OLGA was used to compute generation probabilities for all TCRbeta clonotypes that the gDNA method yielded from a handful of donors. Here the immuneACCESS table is served through TCRdb, limited to in-frame sequences with V and J called. Missing clones are a known gap in these copies; in checked studies unresolved V genes cover under half, and the rest lacks a known reason. That table gives V, J and clone size, and the DNA gave D and trimming. This sample gives about 980,000 clones in total; over 75% of them show up just once. The ten largest clones represent about 1.5% of the sample.

Measured from the cysteine to the phenylalanine, the CDR3 is 11 residues long. Solely the CDR3 DNA is kept, with 33 bases framed from the first base. V is pared back by 8 bases and J by 8 bases, with 13 bases lying between the germline termini. The germline V gene sets CDR1 to SQVTM and CDR2 to ANQGSEA. Donors were healthy HIV-negative adults with no recently reported acute infections or vaccinations. Every donor was a Caucasian adult living in Nashville, Tennessee, USA. Magnetic negative selection was used to enrich CD4+ T cells, after which naive cells were positively selected on CD45RA and the negative fraction became the memory subset. Blood was obtained by leukapheresis, after which PBMCs were separated by Ficoll-Histopaque density gradient centrifugation and cryopreserved in liquid nitrogen vapor phase. Analytical flow cytometry was used to check the purity and quantity of every magnetically sorted T cell population. Genomic DNA was isolated from each sorted fraction and quantified by UV absorbance on a Nanodrop 2000c.

Source material: memory CD4+ T cells sorted from blood. The cell subset or site label for this specimen denotes: CD45RA-negative fraction. This sequence was found in a man aged 18 to 30 in good health. The rearrangement combines TRBV29-1 with TRBJ2-1, with the D assignment possibly TRBD1 or TRBD2, given 6 matching bases for each. The CDR3 region reads CSSNRGHEQFF. The DNA sequence is given as TGCAGCTCCAACCGGGGGCATGAGCAGTTCTTC.